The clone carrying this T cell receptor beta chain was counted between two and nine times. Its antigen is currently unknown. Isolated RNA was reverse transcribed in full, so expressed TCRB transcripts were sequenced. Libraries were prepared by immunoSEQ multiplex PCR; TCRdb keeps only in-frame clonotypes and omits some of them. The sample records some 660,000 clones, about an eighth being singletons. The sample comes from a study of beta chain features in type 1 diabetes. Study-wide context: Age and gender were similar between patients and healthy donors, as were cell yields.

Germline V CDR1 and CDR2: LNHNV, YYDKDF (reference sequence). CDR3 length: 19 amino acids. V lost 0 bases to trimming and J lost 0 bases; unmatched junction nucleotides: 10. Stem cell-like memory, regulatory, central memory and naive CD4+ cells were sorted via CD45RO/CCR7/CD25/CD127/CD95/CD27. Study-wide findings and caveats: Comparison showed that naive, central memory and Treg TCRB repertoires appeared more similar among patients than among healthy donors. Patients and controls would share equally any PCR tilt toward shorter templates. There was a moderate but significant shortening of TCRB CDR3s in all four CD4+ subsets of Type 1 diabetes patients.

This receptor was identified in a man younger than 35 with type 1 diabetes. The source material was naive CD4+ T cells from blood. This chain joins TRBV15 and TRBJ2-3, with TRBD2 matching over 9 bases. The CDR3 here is CATSRDRGLAPLSTDTQYF. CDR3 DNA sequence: TGTGCCACCAGCAGAGATCGCGGACTAGCGCCTCTTAGCACAGATACGCAGTATTTT.